The next 11 T cell receptor beta chains were all read from a single sample in a study of T cell repertoires in cytomegalovirus infection. A single record per CDR3 protein comes from TCRdb applying MiXCR to the reads. Here the sample spans approximately 250,000 distinct CDR3 sequences, around 12% being singletons. Input material: PBMCs. These TCRs come from a human donor in good health (CMV status not recorded). Some clones in this sample may be carry-over from other donors' samples.

This clonotype was recorded many times. The V call is TRBV6-2 or TRBV6-3, the J call TRBJ2-7; TRBD1 matches at 7 bases. The V segment lost 6 bases and the J segment 3 bases; nucleotides outside the gene matches: 8. Germline-derived CDR1 and CDR2 are MNHEY and SVGEGT. The CDR3 contains 14 residues. As DNA, the CDR3 is TGTGCCAGCAGGCAATCCGGGACAGACTACGAGCAGTACTTC. Translated, it gives CASRQSGTDYEQYF.

The V and J genes are TRBV11-3 and TRBJ2-1; TRBD2 agrees at 13 bases. The CDR3 totals 18 residues. V shed 1 base and J 0 bases; nucleotides not matched to a gene: 3. The germline V gene has CDR1 SGHNT and CDR2 YENEEA. CDR3 nucleotides: TGTGCCAGCAGCTTAGTGACTAGCGGGAGGATCTCCTACAATGAGCAGTTCTTC. As protein: CASSLVTSGRISYNEQFF.

This clonotype came up many times. The chain combines TRBV28 with TRBJ2-7, with TRBD1 identical over 9 bases. The CDR3 is 15 residues long. With V trimmed by 5 bases and J by 5 bases, 10 bases remained unmatched. Germline CDR1 and CDR2: MDHEN and SYDVKM. CDR3 protein: CASSTYRGPLNEQYF. The CDR3 DNA follows: TGTGCCAGCAGTACCTACAGGGGGCCGTTGAACGAGCAGTACTTC. Looking up the rest from reference TRBV28 and TRBJ2-7 gives the full variable domain: DVKVTQSSRYLVKRTGEKVFLECVQDMDHENMFWYRQDPGLGLRLIYFSYDVKMKEKGDIPEGYSVSREKKERFSLILESASTNQTSMYLCASSTYRGPLNEQYFGPGTRLTVT.

This clonotype was observed many times. The chain combines TRBV6-2 or TRBV6-3 with TRBJ2-2; D may be TRBD1 or TRBD2 (5 bases each). The V end was cut by 6 bases, the J end by 4 bases, with 12 bases between. Germline CDR1 is MNHEY and CDR2 is SVGEGT. The CDR3 has 14 amino acids. The CDR3 sequence: CASRRSGTTGELFF. The CDR3 DNA reads as TGTGCCAGCAGAAGGTCGGGGACCACCGGGGAGCTGTTTTTT.

This clonotype was seen only a few times. The chain is built from TRBV20-1 and TRBJ2-1, with TRBD2 identical over 8 bases. CDR1 and CDR2 (germline): DFQATT, SNEGSKA (reference sequence). There are 15 residues in the CDR3. J gave up 5 bases and V 3 bases, and 9 bases lay outside the gene matches. CDR3 loop: CSASHSGRLNNEQFF. The CDR3 DNA sequence: TGCAGTGCTAGCCACAGCGGGAGACTAAACAATGAGCAGTTCTTC.

This clonotype was seen only a few times. The V call is TRBV7-3, the J call TRBJ1-2, with a weak D call TRBD1 (5 bases). Germline V gene sequence: CDR1 SGHTA, CDR2 FQGTGA. V lost 4 bases and J lost 8, with 17 bases in between. The CDR3 has 14 amino acids. The CDR3 loop is CASSSRGGAGGYTF. DNA for the CDR3: TGTGCCAGCAGCTCCCGCGGGGGAGCAGGGGGCTACACCTTC.

This clonotype was detected ten times or more. The CDR3 sequence is CSAREGLSYNEQFF. CDR3 DNA: TGCAGTGCCCGGGAGGGCCTATCCTACAATGAGCAGTTCTTC. This chain uses TRBV20-1 with TRBJ2-1; TRBD2 agrees at 8 bases. Trimming took 6 bases from V and 1 from J; bases not matched to a gene: 5. Germline CDR1 and CDR2: DFQATT and SNEGSKA (reference sequence). The CDR3 extends over 14 amino acids.

Worth noting for this clonotype: This may stem from a read error, because a much larger clone lies one nucleotide away. The chain carries TRBV5-1 and TRBJ1-4, with a weak D call TRBD1 (5 bases). This CDR3 contains 16 residues. V was cut by 4 bases and J by 7 bases, with 20 bases left in between. CDR1 SGHRS and CDR2 YFSETQ come from the germline V gene. CDR3 protein: CASSLRVSAGGEKLFF. The CDR3 DNA reads as TGCGCCAGCAGCCTCAGAGTTTCGGCGGGGGGTGAAAAACTGTTTTTT.

The chain links TRBV9 to TRBJ2-7; unclear D gene. V shed 6 bases and J shed 0 bases, with 13 bases lying between them. CDR1 and CDR2 (germline): SGDLS, YYNGEE. The CDR3 has 14 amino acids. DNA of the CDR3: TGTGCCAGCACTTACACTGCCAGCTCCTACGAGCAGTACTTC. This translates into CASTYTASSYEQYF.

This clonotype was recorded at least ten times. This chain links TRBV4-2 with TRBJ2-5, with D possibly matching TRBD2 (5 bases). CDR3 size: 14 residues. V lost 0 bases and J lost 5, with 10 bases in between. Germline values: CDR1 LGHNA, CDR2 YNFKEQ. CDR3: CASSQDRERETQYF. The CDR3 region has the DNA TGTGCCAGCAGCCAAGATCGGGAACGGGAGACCCAGTACTTC.

This clonotype was seen ten or more times. This chain connects TRBV19 to TRBJ1-5; TRBD1 matches 8 bases. After removal of 8 bases from V and 4 bases from J, the junction contained 1 base not matched to a gene. CDR3 length equals 12 residues. Per germline, CDR1 LNHDA and CDR2 SQIVND (reference sequence). Here the CDR3 DNA reads TGTGCCAGTTGGACAGGGAATCAGCCCCAGCATTTT. The encoded protein is CASWTGNQPQHF.